This T cell receptor beta chain was obtained from a study of cytomegalovirus exposure and HLA in healthy donors. The study's findings and limits: There were some public TCRs occurring in many donors, but most TCR sequences were rare. As confirmed in vitro, three CMV-associated chains were specific for CMV antigens. The study designated 150 or so TCR beta chains cytomegalovirus-associated.

The protocol was immunoSEQ multiplex PCR, while the TCRdb copy is restricted to in-frame clones and leaves out a portion. Among around 300,000 clones listed, 80% to 90% were seen once. With respect to this clone: Its antigen is as yet unknown.

CDR1 and CDR2 from the germline V gene are MNHEY and SVGAGI. CDR3 size: 16 residues. The V gene end was trimmed by 1 base and the J gene end by 7 bases; junction bases not matched to a gene: 9. Sequencing was carried out using PBMCs. The receptor was isolated from a young woman in good health and CMV-seronegative. The chain combines TRBV6-5 with TRBJ2-1; TRBD1 matches 8 bases. The CDR3 bases are TGTGCCAGCAGTTACTGGCAGGGGGCTCACCTGAATGAGCAGTTCTTC. This encodes CASSYWQGAHLNEQFF.